The rows below give T cell receptor beta chains drawn from one sample of a study of blood T cell repertoires in COVID-19. The assay was immunoSEQ multiplex PCR, and TCRdb's table has in-frame clones only and misses some. The sample comprises around 240,000 clones, about 91% of which are singletons, and 1% to 1.5% rests with the top ten. The sequencing sample was made of PBMCs or T cells enriched from blood (not recorded which). The receptors were gathered from a human donor in a cohort exposed to, infected with or recovered from COVID-19 (not recorded which). The donor label of this sample is uncertain. Both conserved end residues are part of each CDR3. A D gene is named only where the DNA matches it firmly. Size is omitted from some rows. Given values are once, few, many or a class for expanded clones.

V gene,clone size,D gene,CDR3 length,J gene,CDR3 protein,CDR3 DNA
TRBV18,once,.,17,TRBJ1-3,CASSPYQRTDTGNTIYF,TGTGCCAGCTCACCTTATCAAAGGACGGACACTGGAAACACCATATATTTT
TRBV11-1,.,TRBD1,15,TRBJ2-7,CASSPRGQHSYEQYF,TGTGCCAGCAGCCCAAGGGGACAGCACTCCTACGAGCAGTACTTC
TRBV7-3,.,.,14,TRBJ2-3,CASSLTSSADTQYF,TGTGCCAGCAGCCTTACTAGTAGCGCAGATACGCAGTATTTT
TRBV5-1,.,.,13,TRBJ1-2,CASRREVDYGYTF,TGCGCCAGCAGGAGGGAGGTGGACTATGGCTACACCTTC
TRBV5-1,.,.,14,TRBJ2-3,CASSLDGETDTQYF,TGCGCCAGCAGCTTGGATGGGGAGACAGATACGCAGTATTTT
TRBV30,.,TRBD2,14,TRBJ2-5,CAWSGGGAEETQYF,TGTGCCTGGAGCGGCGGGGGGGCCGAAGAGACCCAGTACTTC
TRBV27,.,.,20,TRBJ2-7,CAYPYIQGDNGWVLGNEQYF,TGTGCCTACCCTTATATTCAAGGGGACAATGGGTGGGTTTTGGGGAACGAGCAGTACTTC
TRBV14,few,.,13,TRBJ2-3,CASSQDNGDTQYF,TGTGCCAGCAGCCAAGATAACGGGGATACGCAGTATTTT
TRBV19,.,.,13,TRBJ2-2,CASAGMRTGELFF,TGTGCCAGTGCCGGGATGCGGACCGGGGAGCTGTTTTTT
TRBV6-4,.,TRBD1,17,TRBJ2-7,CASSDLGDRSTIYEQYF,TGTGCCAGCAGTGACCTGGGGGACAGATCAACAATCTACGAGCAGTACTTC
TRBV4-3,once,.,16,TRBJ2-1,CASSPRGARLNNEQFF,TGCGCCAGCAGTCCCCGGGGGGCCAGGCTGAACAATGAGCAGTTCTTC
TRBV5-4,.,.,15,TRBJ1-2,CASSLYTGLRYGYTF,TGTGCCAGCAGCTTATACACAGGGTTAAGATATGGCTACACCTTC
TRBV13,few,TRBD2,16,TRBJ2-2,CASSLTSGGPTGELFF,TGTGCCAGCAGCTTGACTAGCGGGGGCCCCACCGGGGAGCTGTTTTTT
TRBV4-2,.,.,14,TRBJ1-6,CASGEDSMYSPLHF,TGTGCCAGCGGCGAGGACAGTATGTATTCACCCCTCCACTTT
TRBV29-1,.,.,14,TRBJ1-1,CSVERQNMNTEAFF,TGCAGCGTTGAAAGACAGAACATGAACACTGAAGCTTTCTTT
TRBV7-7,.,TRBD1,15,TRBJ2-1,CASSLLGTGDNEQFF,TGTGCCAGCAGCTTACTCGGGACAGGGGACAATGAGCAGTTCTTC
TRBV6-4,.,TRBD2,17,TRBJ2-3,CASSETSGGAGRDTQYF,TGTGCCAGCAGTGAGACTAGCGGGGGAGCTGGGCGAGATACGCAGTATTTT
TRBV6-1,.,TRBD1,14,TRBJ2-7,CASSEAQSTGVQYF,TGTGCCAGCAGTGAAGCGCAGTCGACAGGGGTGCAGTACTTC
TRBV5-1,.,TRBD2,16,TRBJ2-1,CASTPTSGGPGNEQFF,TGCGCCAGCACCCCAACTAGCGGGGGGCCGGGGAATGAGCAGTTCTTC
TRBV25-1,.,.,15,TRBJ2-2,CASSELRSHTGELFF,TGTGCCAGCAGTGAATTGAGGAGTCACACCGGGGAGCTGTTTTTT
TRBV24-1,once,.,16,TRBJ2-3,CATSDLASEGTDTQYF,TGTGCCACCAGTGATTTGGCTAGCGAGGGCACAGATACGCAGTATTTT
TRBV30,.,TRBD1,15,TRBJ1-1,CACTQKTGANTEAFF,TGTGCCTGCACACAAAAGACAGGGGCGAACACTGAAGCTTTCTTT
TRBV4-1,.,.,16,TRBJ2-1,CASSQVAGEARYEQFF,TGCGCCAGCAGCCAAGTTGCGGGCGAGGCCCGCTATGAGCAGTTCTTC
TRBV7-8,once,TRBD2,15,TRBJ2-1,CASSLGRGGYNEQFF,TGTGCCAGCAGCTTAGGACGGGGGGGCTACAATGAGCAGTTCTTC
TRBV9,.,TRBD1,15,TRBJ1-4,CASSLTGTGNEKLFF,TGTGCCAGCAGCTTAACCGGGACAGGGAACGAAAAACTGTTTTTT
TRBV29-1,.,.,11,TRBJ2-4,CSVEVGPQWYF,TGCAGCGTTGAAGTGGGGCCGCAATGGTACTTC
TRBV9,.,.,16,TRBJ2-2,CASSVVLGENTGELFF,TGTGCCAGCAGCGTAGTCCTAGGAGAGAACACCGGGGAGCTGTTTTTT
TRBV3-1/TRBV3-2,.,TRBD1,16,TRBJ1-2,CASSPPGQEDLYGYTF,TGTGCCAGCAGCCCACCGGGACAGGAGGACCTCTATGGCTACACCTTC
TRBV7-8,.,.,16,TRBJ1-1,CASKDLSRRMNTEAFF,TGTGCCAGCAAAGATCTCTCGAGGAGGATGAACACTGAAGCTTTCTTT
TRBV4-1,.,.,15,TRBJ1-2,CASSQEPAGLYGYTF,TGCGCCAGCAGCCAAGAACCGGCGGGCCTCTATGGCTACACCTTC
TRBV2,.,.,15,TRBJ1-6,CASSENIGANSPLHF,TGTGCCAGCAGTGAGAATATAGGGGCCAATTCACCCCTCCACTTT
TRBV11-2,few,.,14,TRBJ1-5,CASSHPGPNQPQHF,TGTGCCAGCAGCCACCCAGGTCCCAATCAGCCCCAGCATTTT
TRBV7-2,.,TRBD2,15,TRBJ2-3,CASSLTSGDTDTQYF,TGTGCCAGCAGCTTGACTAGCGGAGACACAGATACGCAGTATTTT
TRBV19,once,TRBD1,14,TRBJ1-2,CATIRQGNNYGYTF,TGTGCCACTATCCGACAGGGCAACAACTATGGCTACACCTTC
TRBV19,.,.,17,TRBJ1-2,CASSPATGLGDNYGYTF,TGTGCCAGTAGTCCCGCTACAGGGCTGGGAGATAACTATGGCTACACCTTC
TRBV11-2,.,TRBD2,14,TRBJ2-7,CASSLSLAGSAQYF,TGTGCCAGCAGCTTATCACTAGCGGGGTCGGCGCAGTACTTC
TRBV7-8,many,TRBD1,16,TRBJ1-3,CASSSPTGDSGNTIYF,TGTGCCAGCAGCTCTCCAACAGGGGACTCTGGAAACACCATATATTTT
TRBV21-1,once,.,13,TRBJ1-2,CASSNLGERGYTF,TGTGCCAGCAGCAATTTAGGAGAACGAGGCTACACCTTC
TRBV9,.,.,15,TRBJ1-1,CASSVPTDKQGRAFF,TGTGCCAGCAGCGTACCTACCGACAAACAGGGTAGGGCTTTCTTT
TRBV19,.,TRBD1,17,TRBJ2-3,CASSARDRGLGADTQYF,TGTGCCAGTAGTGCGCGAGACAGGGGGCTTGGGGCAGATACGCAGTATTTT
TRBV24-1,.,.,11,TRBJ2-5,CATSAGETQYF,TGTGCCACCAGTGCGGGGGAGACCCAGTACTTC
TRBV19,few,TRBD1,15,TRBJ1-2,CASSIRQGAEYGYTF,TGTGCCAGTAGTATTCGACAGGGAGCGGAGTATGGCTACACCTTC
TRBV6-4,.,.,15,TRBJ2-3,CASSDSAGSTDTQYF,TGTGCCAGCAGTGACTCGGCGGGGTCCACAGATACGCAGTATTTT
TRBV7-2,.,.,14,TRBJ2-7,CASSPGQGRYEQYF,TGTGCCAGCAGCCCGGGACAAGGTCGGTACGAGCAGTACTTC
TRBV7-9,.,TRBD1,15,TRBJ1-5,CASSQGTVRDQPQHF,TGTGCCAGCAGCCAGGGGACAGTCCGTGATCAGCCCCAGCATTTT
TRBV18,.,TRBD1,14,TRBJ2-7,CASSPDRGEDEQYF,TGTGCCAGCTCACCAGACAGGGGGGAAGACGAGCAGTACTTC
TRBV5-1,.,.,13,TRBJ1-2,CASSLAGPYGYTF,TGCGCCAGCAGCTTGGCCGGTCCTTATGGCTACACCTTC
TRBV3-1/TRBV3-2,.,.,13,TRBJ2-3,CASSDQQVNTQYF,TGTGCCAGCAGCGATCAACAGGTGAATACGCAGTATTTT
TRBV10-3,once,TRBD1,15,TRBJ2-3,CAIGGGSGGADTQYF,TGTGCCATCGGGGGTGGGTCAGGGGGCGCAGATACGCAGTATTTT
TRBV5-5,.,.,13,TRBJ2-7,CASSFRRGREQYF,TGTGCCAGCAGCTTCCGCAGGGGCAGAGAGCAGTACTTC
TRBV18,.,.,13,TRBJ1-2,CASSPKENQGYTF,TGTGCCAGCTCACCGAAGGAGAATCAAGGCTACACCTTC